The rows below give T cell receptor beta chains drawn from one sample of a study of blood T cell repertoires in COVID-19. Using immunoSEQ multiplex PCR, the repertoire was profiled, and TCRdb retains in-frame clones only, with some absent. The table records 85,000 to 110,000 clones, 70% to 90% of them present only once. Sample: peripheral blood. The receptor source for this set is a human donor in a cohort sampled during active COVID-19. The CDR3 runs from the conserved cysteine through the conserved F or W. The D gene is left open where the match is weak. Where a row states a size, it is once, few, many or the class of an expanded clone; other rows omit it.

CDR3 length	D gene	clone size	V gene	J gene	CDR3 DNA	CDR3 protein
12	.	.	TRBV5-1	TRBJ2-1	TGCGCCAGCAGCTTAGCAGCGGGTCAGCAGTTCTTC	CASSLAAGQQFF
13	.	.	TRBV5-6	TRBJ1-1	TGTGCCAGCAGCTTGGACACAAAAAATGAAGCTTTCTTT	CASSLDTKNEAFF
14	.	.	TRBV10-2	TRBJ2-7	TGCGCCAGCAGTGAGCCGGGATGGCTTTACGAGCAGTACTTC	CASSEPGWLYEQYF
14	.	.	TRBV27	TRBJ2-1	TGTGCCAGCAGTTATAGGGGAACCTACAATGAGCAGTTCTTC	CASSYRGTYNEQFF
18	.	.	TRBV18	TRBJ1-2	TGTGCCAGCTCACCACTCATGACTGGGACAAACGATAACTATGGCTACACCTTC	CASSPLMTGTNDNYGYTF
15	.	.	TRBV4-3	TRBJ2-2	TGCGCCAGCAGCCAAAGAGCGCCGAACACCGGGGAGCTGTTTTTT	CASSQRAPNTGELFF
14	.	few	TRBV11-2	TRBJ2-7	TGTGCCAGCAGCTCCAGTCCTAGCGCCATAATGCAGTACTTC	CASSSSPSAIMQYF
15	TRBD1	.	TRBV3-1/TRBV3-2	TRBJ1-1	TGTGCCAGCAGCCAGGCCGGGACAGAGAACACTGAAGCTTTCTTT	CASSQAGTENTEAFF
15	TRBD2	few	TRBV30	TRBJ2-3	TGTGCCTTCGCAAGGTCGGGACTAGGGGCAGATACGCAGTATTTT	CAFARSGLGADTQYF
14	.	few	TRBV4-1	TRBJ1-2	TGCGCCAGCAGCCTCCCGGCGGGTTGGGCTGGCTACACCTTC	CASSLPAGWAGYTF
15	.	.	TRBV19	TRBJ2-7	TGTGCCAGTAGTTCTGGCGGAGGGGCCTCGGAAGAGCAGTACTTC	CASSSGGGASEEQYF
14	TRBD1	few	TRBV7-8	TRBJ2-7	TGTGCCAGCAGCTTGCGACAGGGGGCGCGCGAGCAGTACTTC	CASSLRQGAREQYF
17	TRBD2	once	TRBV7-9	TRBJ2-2	TGTGCCAGCAGCGACCCTAGAGGGAGGGGAGACACCGGGGAGCTGTTTTTT	CASSDPRGRGDTGELFF
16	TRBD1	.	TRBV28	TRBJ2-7	TGTGCCAGCAGTTTTCTACCGGGACAGGGAGACTACGAGCAGTACTTC	CASSFLPGQGDYEQYF
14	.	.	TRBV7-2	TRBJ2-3	TGTGCCAGCAGCTTAAATGCCGGGGCAGATACGCAGTATTTT	CASSLNAGADTQYF
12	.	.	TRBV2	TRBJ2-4	TGTGCCAGCGGGGAAGTCGGAAACATTCAGTACTTC	CASGEVGNIQYF
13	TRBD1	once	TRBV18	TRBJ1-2	TGTGCCAGCTCACCTGGGACAGTGTATGGCTACACCTTC	CASSPGTVYGYTF
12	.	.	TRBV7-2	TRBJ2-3	TGTGCCAGCAGCTCGGGACTCCGGACGCAGTATTTT	CASSSGLRTQYF
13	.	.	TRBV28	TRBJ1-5	TGTGCCAGCCATACATTTCGCAATCAGCCCCAGCATTTT	CASHTFRNQPQHF
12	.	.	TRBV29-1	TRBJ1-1	TGCAGCGCCGAGAGAGCGGGCACTGAAGCTTTCTTT	CSAERAGTEAFF
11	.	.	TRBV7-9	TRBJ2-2	TGTGCCAGCAGCCCCCTCCGGGAGCTGTTTTTT	CASSPLRELFF
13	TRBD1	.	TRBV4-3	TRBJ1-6	TGCGCCAGCAGCATCCGGGACAGCCGACCCCTCCACTTT	CASSIRDSRPLHF
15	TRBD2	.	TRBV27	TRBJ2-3	TGTGCCAGCAGTTTCGGGAGGGCCTGGACAGATACGCAGTATTTT	CASSFGRAWTDTQYF
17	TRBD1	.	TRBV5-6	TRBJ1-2	TGTGCCAGCAGCTTGGGTACAGGGGGCGCCGCCGTCTATGGCTACACCTTC	CASSLGTGGAAVYGYTF